The 16 T cell receptor beta chains in this list originate from one sample, sequenced in a study of Ad26.COV2.S vaccination and SARS-CoV-2 variants (dated by TCRdb to the early 2020s). The library was obtained by the immunoSEQ multiplex PCR assay. TCRdb took this table from immuneACCESS and kept in-frame rearrangements with V and J called. Such tables lack part of the clones; where checked against another copy, unresolved V genes explain under half of the gap, and the rest is unexplained. The sample records about 470,000 clones, less than 95% of which are singletons. The ten biggest clones cover under 4.5% of the sample. In the paper's terms, the treatment or condition label means: roughly 20 received Ad26.COV2.S at low or high dose, single or two shots; 5 received placebo; per-sample allocation not given. Repertoires of vaccine and placebo recipients were sequenced from samples collected on day 63 after the first injection.

The sequenced sample was peripheral blood, obtained in a trial of Ad26.COV2.S vaccine versus placebo. The receptors come from a person between 18 and 59 years old who received the Ad26.COV2.S COVID-19 vaccine or a placebo.

The chain uses TRBV9 and TRBJ2-5; 7 bases line up with TRBD1. V was clipped by 4 bases and J by 2 bases; unmatched bases: 5. This CDR3 comprises 14 residues. Germline CDR1 SGDLS, CDR2 YYNGEE. CDR3 in DNA: TGTGCCAGCAGCCCCTGGGACAGTCAAGAGACCCAGTACTTC. The encoded protein is CASSPWDSQETQYF. Combining the CDR3 with reference TRBV9 and TRBJ2-5 gives the whole variable domain DSGVTQTPKHLITATGQRVTLRCSPRSGDLSVYWYQQSLDQGLQFLIQYYNGEERAKGNILERFSAQQFPDLHSELNLSSLELGDSALYFCASSPWDSQETQYFGPGTRLLVL.

The chain is built from TRBV6-2 or TRBV6-3 and TRBJ2-2; 12 bases are a match to TRBD2. The germline V gene has CDR1 MNHEY and CDR2 SVGEGT. CDR3 size: 16 residues. With 5 bases clipped from V and 7 bases from J, the junction kept 8 bases outside the gene matches. The CDR3 is CASSLLAGGYSGELFF. CDR3 nucleotide sequence: TGTGCCAGCAGTCTACTAGCGGGAGGATATAGCGGGGAGCTGTTTTTT.

The genes are TRBV28 and TRBJ2-3, with 16 bases identical to TRBD2. Germline V gene sequence: CDR1 MDHEN, CDR2 SYDVKM. This CDR3 region has 18 residues. V was clipped by 3 bases and J by 3 bases; unmatched bases: 6. CDR3 amino acids: CASSFGTSGRVRTDTQYF. CDR3 DNA sequence: TGTGCCAGCAGTTTCGGGACTAGCGGGAGGGTTCGGACAGATACGCAGTATTTT.

The chain is built from TRBV3-1 (or the pseudogene TRBV3-2) and TRBJ2-7; maybe TRBD2 (5 bases). Germline lookup yields CDR1 LGHDT and CDR2 YNNKEL (reference sequence). This CDR3 is 13 amino acids long. V lost 8 bases to trimming and J lost 1 base, with 12 bases between them. The CDR3 DNA reads as TGTGCCAGCGGGCTAGCCTCTTCCTACGAGCAGTACTTC. It encodes CASGLASSYEQYF.

This chain links TRBV19 with TRBJ2-1, with TRBD2 identical over 7 bases. J was trimmed by 4 bases and V by 1 base; bases with no gene match: 4. This CDR3 has 15 residues. The germline V gene has CDR1 LNHDA and CDR2 SQIVND (reference sequence). The chain's CDR3 is CASSIAAGIYNEQFF. For the CDR3, the DNA is TGTGCCAGTAGTATAGCAGCGGGGATATACAATGAGCAGTTCTTC.

The V call is TRBV19, the J call TRBJ1-1, with D possibly matching TRBD1 (6 bases). This CDR3 spans 13 amino acids. Germline V CDR1 and CDR2: LNHDA, SQIVND (reference sequence). Trimming shortened V by 6 bases and J by 4 bases, and 12 bases separated the two germline ends. CDR3 DNA: TGTGCCAGTAGAACCGCCAGGGGCACTGAAGCTTTCTTT. Its protein is CASRTARGTEAFF. The entire variable domain, with the rest obtained from reference TRBV19 and TRBJ1-1, is as follows: DGGITQSPKYLFRKEGQNVTLSCEQNLNHDAMYWYRQDPGQGLRLIYYSQIVNDFQKGDIAEGYSVSREKKESFPLTVTSAQKNPTAFYLCASRTARGTEAFFGQGTRLTVV.

This rearrangement joins TRBV3-1 (or the pseudogene TRBV3-2) to TRBJ2-7; the D call may be TRBD1 or TRBD2 (5 bases each). The CDR3 is made up of 19 amino acids. Trimming removed 1 base from V and 3 bases from J, with 25 bases in between. Germline V gene sequence: CDR1 LGHDT, CDR2 YNNKEL (reference sequence). CDR3 bases: TGTGCCAGCAGCCAAGGTCCAGGGTTGATGCGTAGCGCCAGCTACGAGCAGTACTTC. Amino acid sequence: CASSQGPGLMRSASYEQYF.

In nucleotides, the CDR3 is TGCAGTGCTACAAAGGGCAGGGAAGCTTTCTTT. It translates to CSATKGREAFF. This sequence joins TRBV20-1 and TRBJ1-1, with D unresolved. The CDR3 runs to 11 residues. CDR1 DFQATT and CDR2 SNEGSKA come from the germline V gene (reference sequence). Deletions cut 4 bases from V and 8 bases from J, with 11 bases between.

The J gene is TRBJ2-7, the V gene TRBV28; 7 bases agree with TRBD2. In germline, CDR1 is MDHEN, CDR2 SYDVKM. CDR3 length equals 16 residues. Unmatched junction bases numbered 19, after V lost 8 bases and J lost 6 bases. This chain's CDR3 is CASSVLRGEGSREQYF. In nucleotides, the CDR3 is TGTGCCAGCTCGGTTCTCCGGGGGGAGGGGTCTCGCGAGCAGTACTTC. The full variable domain, its missing parts supplied by reference TRBV28 and TRBJ2-7, is DVKVTQSSRYLVKRTGEKVFLECVQDMDHENMFWYRQDPGLGLRLIYFSYDVKMKEKGDIPEGYSVSREKKERFSLILESASTNQTSMYLCASSVLRGEGSREQYFGPGTRLTVT.

The chain employs TRBV24-1 and TRBJ2-1; 7 bases align to TRBD2. The junction had 7 bases not matched to a gene; V was cut back by 9 bases and J by 9 bases. This CDR3 is built from 12 residues. Germline CDR1 KGHDR, CDR2 SFDVKD. This CDR3 is CATGGDSGEQFF. In nucleotides, the CDR3 is TGTGCCACCGGGGGGGATAGTGGTGAGCAGTTCTTC.

The chain employs TRBV28 and TRBJ1-5, with a possible D match to TRBD1 (5 bases). The germline gives CDR1 MDHEN, CDR2 SYDVKM. The CDR3 consists of 15 residues. Deletions cut 5 bases from V and 2 bases from J, with 13 bases between. As DNA, the CDR3 is TGTGCCAGCAGTCGGGGGGGATACGGCAATCAGCCCCAGCATTTT. It codes for CASSRGGYGNQPQHF.

The chain combines TRBV2 with TRBJ2-1; 12 positions agree with TRBD2. There are 14 residues in the CDR3. Trimming at V came to 3 bases and at J to 9 bases, leaving 3 bases not matched to a gene. Per the germline V gene, CDR1 is SNHLY and CDR2 is FYNNEI. The CDR3 sequence: CASSEASGRVEQFF. The CDR3, as DNA: TGTGCCAGCAGTGAGGCTAGCGGGAGGGTTGAGCAGTTCTTC. The full variable domain, with the rest looked up from reference TRBV2 and TRBJ2-1, is EPEVTQTPSHQVTQMGQEVILRCVPISNHLYFYWYRQILGQKVEFLVSFYNNEISEKSEIFDDQFSVERPDGSNFTLKIRSTKLEDSAMYFCASSEASGRVEQFFGPGTRLTVL.

Only one count was recorded for this clone. This chain uses TRBV24-1 with TRBJ1-2, with no clear D. Germline assignment: CDR1 KGHDR and CDR2 SFDVKD. The germline V and J ends were trimmed by 3 bases and 3 bases, with 16 bases remaining between them. This CDR3 spans 16 amino acids. The CDR3 reads CATSDLRESEYYGYTF. As DNA, the CDR3 is TGTGCCACCAGTGATCTGCGGGAGTCCGAGTACTATGGCTACACCTTC.

This clone was observed a single time. CDR3 in amino acids: CAWSLNRGYPYGYTF. CDR3 sequence (DNA): TGTGCCTGGAGCCTGAATAGGGGGTACCCCTATGGCTACACCTTC. The chain recombines TRBV30 with TRBJ1-2, with D maybe TRBD1 (6 bases). V lost 3 bases and J lost 4, with 18 bases in between. The CDR3 sequence is 15 residues long. Germline CDR1 GTSNPN, CDR2 SVGIG (reference sequence).

The chain has TRBV5-6 and TRBJ1-5; D not resolved. The CDR3 length is 13 residues. Germline V gene sequence: CDR1 SGHDT, CDR2 YYEEEE. Trimming shortened V by 1 base and J by 6 bases, and 8 bases separated the two germline ends. The CDR3 loop reads CASSLTSGQPQHF. As DNA, the CDR3 is TGTGCCAGCAGCTTGACTTCTGGTCAGCCCCAGCATTTT.

In regard to this clone: Other DNA sequences in the sample encode the same CDR3. The rearrangement links TRBV7-3 to TRBJ2-2; D ambiguous. Germline V gene lookup returns CDR1 SGHTA and CDR2 FQGTGA. Trimming removed 0 bases at V and 6 bases at J, with 5 bases between. The CDR3 runs to 13 residues. This chain's CDR3 is CASSLTGAGELFF. In nucleotides, the CDR3 is TGTGCCAGCAGCTTAACCGGCGCCGGGGAGCTGTTTTTT.